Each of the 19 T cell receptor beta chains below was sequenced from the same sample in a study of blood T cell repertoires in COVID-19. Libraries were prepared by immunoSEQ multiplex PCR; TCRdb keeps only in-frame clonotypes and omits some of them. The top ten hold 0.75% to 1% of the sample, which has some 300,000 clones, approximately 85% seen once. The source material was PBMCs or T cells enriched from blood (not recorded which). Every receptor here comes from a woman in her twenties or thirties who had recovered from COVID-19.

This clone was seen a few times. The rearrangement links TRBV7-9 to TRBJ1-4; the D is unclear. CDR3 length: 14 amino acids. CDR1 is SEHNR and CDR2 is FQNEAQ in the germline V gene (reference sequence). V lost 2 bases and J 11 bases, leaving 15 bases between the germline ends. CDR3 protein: CASSLRPPPEKLFF. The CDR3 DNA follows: TGTGCCAGCAGCTTACGACCGCCGCCGGAGAAACTGTTTTTT.

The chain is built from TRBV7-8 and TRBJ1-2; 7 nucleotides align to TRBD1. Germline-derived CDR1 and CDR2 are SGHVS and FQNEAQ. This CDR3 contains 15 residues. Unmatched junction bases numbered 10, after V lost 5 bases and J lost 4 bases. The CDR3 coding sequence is TGTGCCAGCAGCAGGAGGGGGCCGGACTCCTATGGCTACACCTTC. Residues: CASSRRGPDSYGYTF.

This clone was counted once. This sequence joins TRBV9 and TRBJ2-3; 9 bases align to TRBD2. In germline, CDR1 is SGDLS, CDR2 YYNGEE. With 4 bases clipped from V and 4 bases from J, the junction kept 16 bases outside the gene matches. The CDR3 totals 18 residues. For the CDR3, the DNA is TGTGCCAGCAGCATTCGCGGGTCTAGCGGGGATCACTCAGATACGCAGTATTTT. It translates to CASSIRGSSGDHSDTQYF.

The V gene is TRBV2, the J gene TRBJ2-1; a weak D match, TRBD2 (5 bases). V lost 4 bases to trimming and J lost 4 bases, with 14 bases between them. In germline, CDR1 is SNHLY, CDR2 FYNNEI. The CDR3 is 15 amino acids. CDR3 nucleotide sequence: TGTGCCAGCAGTGTGGAAGCGGTATTTTACAATGAGCAGTTCTTC. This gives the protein CASSVEAVFYNEQFF. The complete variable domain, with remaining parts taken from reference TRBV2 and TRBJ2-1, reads EPEVTQTPSHQVTQMGQEVILRCVPISNHLYFYWYRQILGQKVEFLVSFYNNEISEKSEIFDDQFSVERPDGSNFTLKIRSTKLEDSAMYFCASSVEAVFYNEQFFGPGTRLTVL.

CDR3 sequence (DNA): TGTGCCAGTAGTACGGGTAGCGGGGGCTATGAGCAGTTCTTC. Translation: CASSTGSGGYEQFF. The chain joins TRBV19 to TRBJ2-1; 9 bases line up with TRBD2. Unmatched junction bases numbered 6, after V lost 4 bases and J lost 8 bases. CDR1 LNHDA and CDR2 SQIVND come from the germline V gene (reference sequence). The CDR3 totals 14 residues.

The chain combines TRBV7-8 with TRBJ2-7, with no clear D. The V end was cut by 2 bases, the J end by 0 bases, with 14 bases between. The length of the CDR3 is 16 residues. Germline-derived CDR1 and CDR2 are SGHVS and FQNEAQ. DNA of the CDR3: TGTGCCAGCAGCTTACGTTTCCGAATGAGCTCCTACGAGCAGTACTTC. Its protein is CASSLRFRMSSYEQYF.

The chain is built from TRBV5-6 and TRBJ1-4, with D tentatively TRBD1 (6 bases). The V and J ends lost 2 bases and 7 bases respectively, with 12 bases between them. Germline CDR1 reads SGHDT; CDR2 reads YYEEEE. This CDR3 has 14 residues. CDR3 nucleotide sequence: TGTGCCAGCAGCTTTACAGGGAAGGGTGAAAAACTGTTTTTT. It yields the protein CASSFTGKGEKLFF.

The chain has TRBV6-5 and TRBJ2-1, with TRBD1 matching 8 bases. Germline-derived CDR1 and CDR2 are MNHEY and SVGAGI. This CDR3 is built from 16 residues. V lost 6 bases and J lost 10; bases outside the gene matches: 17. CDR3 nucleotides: TGTGCCAGCAGCTACCTACCTCCGGGACAGGTAGGGGAGCAGTTCTTC. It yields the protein CASSYLPPGQVGEQFF.

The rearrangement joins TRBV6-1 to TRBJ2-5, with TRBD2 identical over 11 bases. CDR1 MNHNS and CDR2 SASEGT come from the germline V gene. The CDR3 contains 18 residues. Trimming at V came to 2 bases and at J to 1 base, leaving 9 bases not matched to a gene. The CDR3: CASSEWASGGWPQETQYF. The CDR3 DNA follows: TGTGCCAGCAGTGAATGGGCTAGCGGGGGGTGGCCCCAAGAGACCCAGTACTTC.

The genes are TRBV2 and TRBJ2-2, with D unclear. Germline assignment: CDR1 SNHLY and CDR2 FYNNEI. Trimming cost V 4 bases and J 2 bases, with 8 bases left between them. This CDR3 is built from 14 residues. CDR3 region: CASSVRGNTGELFF. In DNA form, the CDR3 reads TGTGCCAGCAGTGTCCGCGGAAACACCGGGGAGCTGTTTTTT.

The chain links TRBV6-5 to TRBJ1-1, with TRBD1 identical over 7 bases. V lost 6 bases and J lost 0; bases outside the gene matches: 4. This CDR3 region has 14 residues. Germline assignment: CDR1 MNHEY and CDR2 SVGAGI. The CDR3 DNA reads TGTGCCAGCAGGGGACAGTGGATGAACACTGAAGCTTTCTTT. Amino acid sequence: CASRGQWMNTEAFF.

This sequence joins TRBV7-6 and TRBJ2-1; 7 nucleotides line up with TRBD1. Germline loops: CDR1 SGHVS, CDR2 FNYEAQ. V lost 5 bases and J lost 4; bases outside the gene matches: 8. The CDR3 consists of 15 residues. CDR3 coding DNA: TGTGCCAGCAGCCTACAGACAGGGCTATACAATGAGCAGTTCTTC. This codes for CASSLQTGLYNEQFF.

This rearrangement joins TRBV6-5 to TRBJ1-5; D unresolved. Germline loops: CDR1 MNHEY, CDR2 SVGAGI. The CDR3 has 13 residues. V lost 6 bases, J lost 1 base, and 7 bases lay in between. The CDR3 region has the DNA TGTGCCAGCAGGCGGGCCAGCAATCAGCCCCAGCATTTT. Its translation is CASRRASNQPQHF.

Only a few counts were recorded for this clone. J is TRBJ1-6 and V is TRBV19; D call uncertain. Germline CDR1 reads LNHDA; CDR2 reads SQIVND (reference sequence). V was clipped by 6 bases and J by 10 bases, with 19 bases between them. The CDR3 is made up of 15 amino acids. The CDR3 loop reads CASSQDTASSSPLHF. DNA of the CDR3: TGTGCCAGTAGCCAAGACACGGCCAGTTCGTCACCCCTCCACTTT.

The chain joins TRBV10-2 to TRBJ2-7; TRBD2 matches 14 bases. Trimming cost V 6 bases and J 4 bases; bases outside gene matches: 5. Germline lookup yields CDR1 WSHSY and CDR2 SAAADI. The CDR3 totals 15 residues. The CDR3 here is CASRLGTSGGYEQYF. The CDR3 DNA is TGCGCCAGCAGACTTGGGACTAGCGGGGGTTACGAGCAGTACTTC.

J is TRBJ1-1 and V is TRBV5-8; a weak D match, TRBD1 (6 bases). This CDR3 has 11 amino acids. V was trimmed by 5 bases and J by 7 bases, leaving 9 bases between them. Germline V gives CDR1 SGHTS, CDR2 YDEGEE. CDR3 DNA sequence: TGTGCCAGCAGATCGGACAGTGAAGCTTTCTTT. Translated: CASRSDSEAFF.

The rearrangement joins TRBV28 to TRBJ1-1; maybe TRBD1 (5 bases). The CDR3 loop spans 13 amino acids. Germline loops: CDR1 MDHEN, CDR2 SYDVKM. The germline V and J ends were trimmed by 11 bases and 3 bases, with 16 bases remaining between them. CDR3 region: CASPGGGDTEAFF. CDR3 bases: TGTGCCTCCCCAGGCGGGGGGGACACTGAAGCTTTCTTT. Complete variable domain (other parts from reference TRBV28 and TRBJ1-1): DVKVTQSSRYLVKRTGEKVFLECVQDMDHENMFWYRQDPGLGLRLIYFSYDVKMKEKGDIPEGYSVSREKKERFSLILESASTNQTSMYLCASPGGGDTEAFFGQGTRLTVV.

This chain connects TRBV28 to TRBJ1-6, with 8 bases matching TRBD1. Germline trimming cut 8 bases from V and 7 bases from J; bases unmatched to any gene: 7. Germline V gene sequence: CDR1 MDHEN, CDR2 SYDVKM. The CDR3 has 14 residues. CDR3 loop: CASLQGARNSPLHF. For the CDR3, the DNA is TGTGCCAGCCTCCAGGGGGCGCGGAATTCACCCCTCCACTTT.

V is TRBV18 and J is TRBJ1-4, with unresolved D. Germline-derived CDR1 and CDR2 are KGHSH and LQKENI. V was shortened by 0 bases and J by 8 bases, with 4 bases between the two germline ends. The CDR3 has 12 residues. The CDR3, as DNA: TGTGCCAGCTCACCACCCGGGGAAAAACTGTTTTTT. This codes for CASSPPGEKLFF.